One and the same sample provided the 14 T cell receptor beta chains below, sequenced in a study of T cell changes during pregnancy in multiple sclerosis. Profiling relied on immunoSEQ multiplex PCR, and the TCRdb table lists in-frame clones only, not all of them. This sample carries tens of thousands of clones, 92% of them seen once, and the ten largest clones take roughly 0.25%. The input for sequencing was CD4+ T cells from peripheral blood mononuclear cells, taken in the third trimester of pregnancy. The receptors were sampled from a female donor with multiple sclerosis, enrolled in a pregnancy study.

The chain combines TRBV6-5 with TRBJ2-7; the D gene is possibly TRBD1 (6 bases). Trimming stripped 4 bases from V and 5 bases from J, with 21 bases between. This CDR3 spans 16 amino acids. CDR1 and CDR2 from the germline V gene are MNHEY and SVGAGI. The chain's CDR3 is CASSSDADPGAHEQYF. CDR3 DNA: TGTGCCAGCAGTTCCGACGCGGACCCAGGGGCCCACGAGCAGTACTTC.

The V and J genes are TRBV5-4 and TRBJ2-7; 10 positions agree with TRBD2. J was trimmed by 0 bases and V by 0 bases; bases with no gene match: 6. CDR1 is SGHNT and CDR2 is YYREEE in the germline V gene (reference sequence). CDR3 size: 17 residues. The chain's CDR3 is CASSLAPLAGSSYEQYF. CDR3 coding DNA: TGTGCCAGCAGCTTGGCCCCACTAGCGGGAAGCTCCTACGAGCAGTACTTC.

The chain couples TRBV5-1 to TRBJ1-3; unclear D gene. V was cut by 2 bases and J by 4 bases, with 10 bases left in between. The CDR3 loop spans 14 amino acids. CDR1 is SGHRS and CDR2 is YFSETQ in the germline V gene. The CDR3 loop reads CASSFSGSGNTIYF. Written as DNA, the CDR3 is TGCGCCAGCAGCTTTTCGGGGTCCGGAAACACCATATATTTT.

V gene TRBV7-2 combines with J gene TRBJ2-7; TRBD1 might be the D (6 bases). V lost 5 bases and J lost 4, with 15 bases in between. The CDR3 runs 14 residues. Germline CDR1 SGHTA, CDR2 FQGNSA. CDR3 protein: CASSVGQPVYEQYF. CDR3 nucleotides: TGTGCCAGCAGCGTAGGACAGCCAGTATACGAGCAGTACTTC.

The chain has TRBV10-3 and TRBJ1-5; D is unclear. In germline, CDR1 is ENHRY, CDR2 SYGVKD. Trimming took 4 bases from V and 4 from J, leaving 11 bases between them. This CDR3 comprises 14 residues. The DNA for the CDR3 is TGTGCCATCAGTGGGCAAGGAGGGAATCAGCCCCAGCATTTT. Residues: CAISGQGGNQPQHF.

The chain joins TRBV7-2 to TRBJ1-6; TRBD1 might be the D (6 bases). The CDR3 has 16 residues. V dropped 2 bases and J dropped 3 bases, with 11 bases sitting between them. The V gene's germline CDR1 is SGHTA and CDR2 FQGNSA. The CDR3 loop is CASSLPRQVYNSPLHF. The DNA of the CDR3 is TGTGCCAGCAGCTTACCCCGACAGGTCTATAATTCACCCCTCCACTTT.

This clone was counted a single time. The chain carries TRBV6-1 and TRBJ2-7, with 10 bases lining up with TRBD1. From germline, CDR1 is MNHNS and CDR2 SASEGT. The V and J ends lost 5 bases and 2 bases, in that order; junction bases with no gene match: 6. This CDR3 has 15 amino acids. The CDR3 nucleotides are TGTGCCAGCAGTACTCGGGACAGGGGTACCTACGAGCAGTACTTC. It translates to CASSTRDRGTYEQYF.

The chain joins TRBV5-6 to TRBJ2-5, with 7 bases matching TRBD1. CDR1 and CDR2 from the germline V gene are SGHDT and YYEEEE. After removal of 2 bases from V and 4 bases from J, the junction contained 11 bases not matched to a gene. This CDR3 comprises 16 residues. The CDR3 coding sequence is TGTGCCAGCAGCTTACACTCTACAGGGGCGCCAGAGACCCAGTACTTC. Translation: CASSLHSTGAPETQYF.

The chain recombines TRBV7-6 with TRBJ2-7; TRBD1 agrees at 7 bases. The V gene end was trimmed by 5 bases and the J gene end by 1 base; junction bases not matched to a gene: 5. Germline CDR1 is SGHVS and CDR2 is FNYEAQ. The CDR3 is 14 amino acids. CDR3 amino acids: CASSPLTGSYEQYF. CDR3 nucleotide sequence: TGTGCCAGCAGCCCGCTGACAGGGTCCTACGAGCAGTACTTC.

This clone was seen once. The chain carries TRBV2 and TRBJ2-6; D gene ambiguous. Germline V lookup: CDR1 SNHLY, CDR2 FYNNEI. The V gene lost 5 bases and the J gene lost 0 bases, with 11 bases spanning the gap. The CDR3 extends over 16 amino acids. The CDR3 DNA reads TGTGCCAGCAGTCCCCTGAGAGGCTCTGGGGCCAACGTCCTGACTTTC. This codes for CASSPLRGSGANVLTF. Supplemented by reference TRBV2 and TRBJ2-6, the full variable domain reads EPEVTQTPSHQVTQMGQEVILRCVPISNHLYFYWYRQILGQKVEFLVSFYNNEISEKSEIFDDQFSVERPDGSNFTLKIRSTKLEDSAMYFCASSPLRGSGANVLTFGAGSRLTVL.

CDR3 region: CASSPPGGVRAEQYF. The DNA for the CDR3 is TGTGCCAGCAGTCCCCCGGGGGGGGTAAGGGCCGAGCAGTACTTC. The V call is TRBV27, the J call TRBJ2-7, with 8 bases matching TRBD2. In germline, CDR1 is MNHEY, CDR2 SMNVEV (reference sequence). V lost 5 bases to trimming and J lost 6 bases; unmatched junction nucleotides: 12. The CDR3 spans 15 residues.

The J gene is TRBJ2-5, the V gene TRBV2; TRBD2 matches at 12 bases. From germline, CDR1 is SNHLY and CDR2 FYNNEI. The CDR3 is 14 residues long. The ends lost 8 bases at V and 3 bases at J; junction bases unmatched: 4. The chain's CDR3 is CASVLAGGKETQYF. The CDR3 DNA is TGTGCCAGCGTTCTAGCGGGAGGGAAAGAGACCCAGTACTTC.

The chain carries TRBV7-9 and TRBJ2-2, with D unresolved. The V gene's germline CDR1 is SEHNR and CDR2 FQNEAQ (reference sequence). The CDR3 loop spans 13 amino acids. V was pared by 2 bases and J by 5 bases, with 6 bases between. CDR3 in DNA: TGTGCCAGCAGCTTAACACAGACCGGGGAGCTGTTTTTT. Its protein product is CASSLTQTGELFF.

This clone was seen a single time. This chain uses TRBV5-1 with TRBJ2-1; D possibly corresponds to TRBD2 (5 bases). Deletions cut 4 bases from V and 0 bases from J, with 14 bases between. The germline V gene encodes CDR1 SGHRS and CDR2 YFSETQ. CDR3 length: 16 amino acids. CDR3 in DNA: TGCGCCAGCAGCCTAGGAACGGGGAGCTCCTACAATGAGCAGTTCTTC. It encodes CASSLGTGSSYNEQFF.